This TCR beta chain was identified in a study of PD-1 blockade in classical Hodgkin lymphoma (dated by TCRdb to about 2020). Concerning the study at large: Nivolumab dosing was 3 mg/kg intravenously every 2 weeks, continuing until either disease progression or unacceptable toxicity. To define a peripheral blood immune signature of response to PD-1 blockade in classical Hodgkin lymphoma, the study combined TCR beta sequencing with CyTOF. Paper-wide results and their limitations: By C4D1, a significant rise was seen in CD4+ TCR diversity but not in CD8+ TCR diversity (p=0.0027 vs p=0.16), and the rise was most apparent among complete responders (p=0.02). Baseline TCR diversity was reported to be lower in newly diagnosed patients than in healthy donors and to be lower still in relapsed/refractory patients. Trial patients with a complete response had baseline diversity similar to that of newly diagnosed patients, while partial responders and progressors had significantly lower diversity. Lower diversity was seen in patients whose nivolumab began less than 1 year after ASCT, and these patients were left out of later analyses so that immune reconstitution would not confound the results. The study was limited to a single clinical trial cohort, and causes of repertoire differences, possibly disease activity or prior therapy, remained undefined.

For this chain, trimming is 3 bases at the V end and 6 bases at the J end, and the number of junction bases without a gene match is 9. The germline V gene yields SGHRS for CDR1 and YFSETQ for CDR2. The CDR3 holds 15 amino acids from the cysteine to the phenylalanine. The read is trimmed to its CDR3 DNA, 45 bases read in frame from base 1. Genomic DNA was isolated using the Qiagen DNeasy kit from unsorted PBMCs as well as from negatively selected CD4+ and CD8+ fractions. Using primers that anneal to V and J segments, immunoSEQ multiplex PCR amplified the TCR beta CDR3 regions. A synthetic immune receptor repertoire was used to minimize amplification bias, and any remaining bias was removed computationally after sequencing. Concerning the study's data processing: Custom Python scripts were used to quantify repertoire diversity as the Shannon entropy index. Unsorted, CD4+ and CD8+ repertoires were examined separately, except in combined analyses, for which CD4+ and CD8+ sequences were merged in silico. A clone counted as expanded when the clone's frequency after treatment rose at least 2-fold relative to C1D1, and clones undetected at baseline were given a pseudocount of 0.5. Singleton clones were defined as clones with 0 or 1 copy at C1D1, and non-singleton clones were defined as clones with 2 or more copies. Clones expanded in unsorted samples were annotated as CD4+, CD8+ or unknown by matching protein sequences in sorted samples from the same patient. Wilcoxon tests on paired samples were used to test diversity changes from C1D1 to C4D1. The clones in this table, taken by TCRdb from immuneACCESS, are in-frame only. Not every clone is retained; where verified, under half of the shortfall comes from an unresolved V gene, and the cause of the rest is unknown. V, J and clone size were drawn from that table, and D and trimming were deduced from the DNA. The sample profile shows about 10,000 clones; nearly 80% of them were found once. Almost 35% of the sample is taken by the ten largest.

Comments on this clone: This receptor's antigen is unknown. The input lacks base qualities; no much larger clone sits a single base away.

Explained via the paper, the time point label denotes: cycle 2 day 1 (C2D1) of nivolumab. Every trial patient had relapsed following autologous stem cell transplantation, and prior brentuximab vedotin exposure was what differed among cohorts A, B and C. The trial cohort comprised fewer than 65 patients with relapsed/refractory classical Hodgkin lymphoma whose best overall responses were complete response, partial response or progressive disease. Trial patients were treated with single-agent nivolumab in the multi-cohort phase II CheckMate 205 trial. An independent review committee assessed best overall response using the 2007 International Working Group response criteria. PBMCs from the trial were collected at three points: immediately before nivolumab initiation (C1D1), and during therapy at cycle 2 day 1 and cycle 4 day 1. Peripheral blood was collected in 8 mL Vacutainer Cell Preparation Tubes, from which PBMCs were isolated by centrifugation and then cryopreserved.

Material: peripheral blood mononuclear cells (PBMCs), obtained before the second cycle of nivolumab. The chain joins TRBV5-1 to TRBJ2-1, with 7 bases in between that match TRBD2. The sequence came from a human donor with classical Hodgkin lymphoma. The nucleotides read TGCGCCAGCAGCTCGGTCGGGACTAACACCAATGAGCAGTTCTTC. This yields the protein CASSSVGTNTNEQFF.